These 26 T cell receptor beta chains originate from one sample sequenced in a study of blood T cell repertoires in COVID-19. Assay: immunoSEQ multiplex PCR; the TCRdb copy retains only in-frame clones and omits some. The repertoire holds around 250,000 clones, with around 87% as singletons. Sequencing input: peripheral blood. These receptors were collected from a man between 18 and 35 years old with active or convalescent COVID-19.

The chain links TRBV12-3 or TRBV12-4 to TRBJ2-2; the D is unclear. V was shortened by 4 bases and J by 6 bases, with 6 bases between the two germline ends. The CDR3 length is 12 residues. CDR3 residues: CASSSNPGELFF. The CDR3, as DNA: TGTGCCAGCAGTTCTAACCCCGGGGAGCTGTTTTTT.

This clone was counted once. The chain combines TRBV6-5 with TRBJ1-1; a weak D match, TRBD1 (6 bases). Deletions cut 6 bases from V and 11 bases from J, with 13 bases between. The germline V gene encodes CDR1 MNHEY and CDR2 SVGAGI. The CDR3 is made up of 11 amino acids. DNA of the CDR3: TGTGCCAGCAGGACCGCAGGGGTGGCTTTCTTT. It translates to CASRTAGVAFF.

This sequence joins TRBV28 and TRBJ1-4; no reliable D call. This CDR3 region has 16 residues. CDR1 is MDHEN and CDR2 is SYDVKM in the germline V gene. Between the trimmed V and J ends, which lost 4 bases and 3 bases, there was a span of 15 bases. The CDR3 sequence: CASSSAGLPANEKLFF. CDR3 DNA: TGTGCCAGCAGTTCGGCGGGTCTCCCAGCTAATGAAAAACTGTTTTTT.

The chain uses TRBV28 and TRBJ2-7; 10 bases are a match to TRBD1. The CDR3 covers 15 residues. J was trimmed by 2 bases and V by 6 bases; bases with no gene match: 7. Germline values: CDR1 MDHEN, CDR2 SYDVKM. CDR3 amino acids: CASSPPGTGAYEQYF. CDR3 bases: TGTGCCAGCAGCCCCCCCGGGACAGGGGCCTACGAGCAGTACTTC.

CDR3 bases: TGCGCCAGCAGTACAGGGGGGGGCGAGCAGTACTTC. It codes for CASSTGGGEQYF. The genes are TRBV10-2 and TRBJ2-7; a possible D gene is TRBD1 (8 bases). The CDR3 is 12 residues long. Trimming took 5 bases from V and 6 from J, leaving 11 bases between them. Germline V lookup: CDR1 WSHSY, CDR2 SAAADI.

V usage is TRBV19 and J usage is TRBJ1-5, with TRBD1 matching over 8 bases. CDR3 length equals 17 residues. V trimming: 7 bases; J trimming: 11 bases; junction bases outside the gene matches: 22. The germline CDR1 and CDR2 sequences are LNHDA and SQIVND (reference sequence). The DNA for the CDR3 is TGTGCCAGTACATCAAGGACAGGGAGGACTTCAATGGTCACCCAGCATTTT. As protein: CASTSRTGRTSMVTQHF.

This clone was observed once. The CDR3, as DNA: TGCGCCAGCAGCCAAGGGACTGCCGGGGAGCTGTTTTTT. This codes for CASSQGTAGELFF. This sequence joins TRBV5-1 and TRBJ2-2, with D perhaps matching TRBD2 (6 bases). This CDR3 comprises 13 residues. The germline CDR1 and CDR2 sequences are SGHRS and YFSETQ. V was clipped by 4 bases and J by 6 bases, with 10 bases between them.

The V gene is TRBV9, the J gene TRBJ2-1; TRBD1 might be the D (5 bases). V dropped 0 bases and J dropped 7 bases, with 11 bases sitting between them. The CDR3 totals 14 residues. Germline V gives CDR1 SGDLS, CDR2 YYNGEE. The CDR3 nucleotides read TGTGCCAGCAGCGTAGCACCTCAGGGAAATGAGCAGTTCTTC. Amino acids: CASSVAPQGNEQFF.

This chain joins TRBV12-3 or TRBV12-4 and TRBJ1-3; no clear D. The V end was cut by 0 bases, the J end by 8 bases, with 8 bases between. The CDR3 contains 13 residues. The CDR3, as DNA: TGTGCCAGCAGTTTAGCACAGCCCCACACCATATATTTT. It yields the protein CASSLAQPHTIYF.

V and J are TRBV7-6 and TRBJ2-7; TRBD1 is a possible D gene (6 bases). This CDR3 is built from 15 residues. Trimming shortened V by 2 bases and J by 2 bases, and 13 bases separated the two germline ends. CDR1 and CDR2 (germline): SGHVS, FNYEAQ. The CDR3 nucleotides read TGTGCCAGCAGCTTAAGCCTTGGACAGACCTACGAGCAGTACTTC. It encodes CASSLSLGQTYEQYF.

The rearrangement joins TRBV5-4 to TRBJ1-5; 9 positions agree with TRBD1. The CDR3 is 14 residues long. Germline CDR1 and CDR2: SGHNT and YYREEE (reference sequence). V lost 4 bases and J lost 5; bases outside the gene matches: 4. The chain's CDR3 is CASSPRDRDQPQHF. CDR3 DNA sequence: TGTGCCAGCAGCCCCCGGGACAGGGATCAGCCCCAGCATTTT.

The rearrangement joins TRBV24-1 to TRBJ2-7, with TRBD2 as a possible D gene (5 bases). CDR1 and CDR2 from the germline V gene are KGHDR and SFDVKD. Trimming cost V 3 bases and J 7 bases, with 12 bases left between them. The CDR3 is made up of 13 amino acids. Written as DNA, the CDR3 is TGTGCCACCAGTGATGGGAGTGGAATGGAGCAGTACTTC. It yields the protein CATSDGSGMEQYF.

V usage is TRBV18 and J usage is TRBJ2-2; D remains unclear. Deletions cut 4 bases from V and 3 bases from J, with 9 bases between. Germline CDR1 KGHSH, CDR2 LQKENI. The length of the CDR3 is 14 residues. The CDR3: CASSRSRDTGELFF. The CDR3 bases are TGTGCCAGCTCACGTAGCCGGGACACCGGGGAGCTGTTTTTT.

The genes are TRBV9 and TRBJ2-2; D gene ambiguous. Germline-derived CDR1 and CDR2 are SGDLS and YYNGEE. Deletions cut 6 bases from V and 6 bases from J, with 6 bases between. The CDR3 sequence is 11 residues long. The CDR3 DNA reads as TGTGCCAGCATGTCAGCCGGGGAGCTGTTTTTT. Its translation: CASMSAGELFF.

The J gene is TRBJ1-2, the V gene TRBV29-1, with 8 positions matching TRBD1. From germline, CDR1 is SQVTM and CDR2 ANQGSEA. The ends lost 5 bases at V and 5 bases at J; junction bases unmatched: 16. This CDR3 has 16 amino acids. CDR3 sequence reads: CSVLPQMTGAPYGYTF. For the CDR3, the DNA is TGCAGCGTTCTTCCCCAGATGACAGGGGCTCCTTATGGCTACACCTTC.

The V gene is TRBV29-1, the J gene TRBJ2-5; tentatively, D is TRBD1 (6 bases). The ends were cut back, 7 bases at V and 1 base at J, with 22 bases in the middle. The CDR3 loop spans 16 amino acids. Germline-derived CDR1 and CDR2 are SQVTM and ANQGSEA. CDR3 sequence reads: CSAQLFEQGRQETQYF. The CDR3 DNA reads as TGCAGCGCGCAACTCTTCGAACAGGGACGCCAAGAGACCCAGTACTTC. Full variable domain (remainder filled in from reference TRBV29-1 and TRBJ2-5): SAVISQKPSRDICQRGTSLTIQCQVDSQVTMMFWYRQQPGQSLTLIATANQGSEATYESGFVIDKFPISRPNLTFSTLTVSNMSPEDSSIYLCSAQLFEQGRQETQYFGPGTRLLVL.

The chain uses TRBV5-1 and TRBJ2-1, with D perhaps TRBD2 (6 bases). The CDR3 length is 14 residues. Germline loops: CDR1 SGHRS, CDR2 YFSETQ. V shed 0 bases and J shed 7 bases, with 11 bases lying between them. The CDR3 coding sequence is TGCGCCAGCAGCTTGGTCCCCGGGAGTAATGAGCAGTTCTTC. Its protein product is CASSLVPGSNEQFF.

The CDR3 nucleotides are TGTGCCAGCAGCCAAGAGGTACTAGTGGCTAATGAGCAGTTCTTC. Protein sequence: CASSQEVLVANEQFF. V is TRBV14 and J is TRBJ2-1, with D possibly TRBD2 on 5 matching bases. Between the trimmed V and J ends, which lost 0 bases and 7 bases, there was a span of 13 bases. Germline values: CDR1 SGHDN, CDR2 FVKESK. This CDR3 spans 15 amino acids.

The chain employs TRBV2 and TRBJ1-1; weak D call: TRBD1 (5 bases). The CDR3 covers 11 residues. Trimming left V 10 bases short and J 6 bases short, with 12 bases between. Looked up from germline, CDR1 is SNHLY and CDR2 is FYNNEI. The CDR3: CATIQTAEAFF. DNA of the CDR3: TGTGCCACGATCCAGACAGCTGAAGCTTTCTTT.

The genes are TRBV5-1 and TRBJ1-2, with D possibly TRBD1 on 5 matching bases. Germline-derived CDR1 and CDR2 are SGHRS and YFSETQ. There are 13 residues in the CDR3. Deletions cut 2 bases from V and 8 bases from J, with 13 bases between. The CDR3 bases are TGCGCCAGCAGCTTTGACAGCGCCGAGGGCTACACCTTC. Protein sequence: CASSFDSAEGYTF.

This CDR3 reads CASSLSLAGDSGELFF. CDR3 sequence (DNA): TGCGCCAGCAGCTTAAGCTTAGCGGGAGATTCCGGGGAGCTGTTTTTT. The chain uses TRBV5-1 and TRBJ2-2, with 9 bases that match TRBD2. The length of the CDR3 is 16 residues. Germline V gene lookup returns CDR1 SGHRS and CDR2 YFSETQ. V was clipped by 2 bases and J by 6 bases; unmatched bases: 8.

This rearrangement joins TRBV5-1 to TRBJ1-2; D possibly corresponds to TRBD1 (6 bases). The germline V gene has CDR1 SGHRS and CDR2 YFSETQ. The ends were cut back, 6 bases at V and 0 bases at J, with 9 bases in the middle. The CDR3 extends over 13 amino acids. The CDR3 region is CASTGHPNYGYTF. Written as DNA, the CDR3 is TGCGCCAGCACGGGACATCCTAACTATGGCTACACCTTC.

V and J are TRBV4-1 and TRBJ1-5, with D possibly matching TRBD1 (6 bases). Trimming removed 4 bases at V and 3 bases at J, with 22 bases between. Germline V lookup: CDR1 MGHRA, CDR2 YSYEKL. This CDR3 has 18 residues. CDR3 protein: CASSPLGGGRGNNQPQHF. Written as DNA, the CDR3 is TGCGCCAGCAGCCCCCTTGGGGGGGGCCGGGGGAACAATCAGCCCCAGCATTTT.

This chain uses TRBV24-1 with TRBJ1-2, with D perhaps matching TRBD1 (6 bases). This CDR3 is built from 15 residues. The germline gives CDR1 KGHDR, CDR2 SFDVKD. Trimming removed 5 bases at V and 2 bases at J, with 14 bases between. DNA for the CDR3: TGTGCCACCAGTGCTGGGGGGGCTAACAACTATGGCTACACCTTC. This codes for CATSAGGANNYGYTF.

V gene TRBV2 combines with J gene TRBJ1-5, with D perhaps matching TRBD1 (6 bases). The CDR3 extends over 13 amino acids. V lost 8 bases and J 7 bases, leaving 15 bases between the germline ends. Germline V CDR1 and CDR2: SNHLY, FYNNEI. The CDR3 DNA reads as TGTGCCAGCGGAGGGGGGGCAGGACAGCCCCAGCATTTT. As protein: CASGGGAGQPQHF.

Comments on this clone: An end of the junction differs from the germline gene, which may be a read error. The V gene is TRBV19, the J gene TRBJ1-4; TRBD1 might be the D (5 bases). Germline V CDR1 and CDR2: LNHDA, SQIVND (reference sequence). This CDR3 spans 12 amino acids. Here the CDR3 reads CASSFKDSLFHF. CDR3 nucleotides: TGTGCCAGTAGTTTTAAAGACAGCTTGTTTCACTTT.